Below, 18 T cell receptor beta chains from the same sample are listed, as sequenced in a study of T cells after yellow fever vaccination. In TCRdb, the 5' RACE reads were re-called with MiXCR into one record per CDR3 protein. This sample has 100,000 to 150,000 distinct CDR3 sequences; 6.5% to 8% occur once, and the top ten carry around 2.3%. The sequenced sample was CD4+ T cells sorted from PBMCs, obtained around 10 days after the first yellow fever vaccination. The source is a man aged 18 to 30 who received the YFV17D yellow fever vaccine.

Ten or more counts support this clonotype. The J gene is TRBJ2-1, the V gene TRBV15, with D tentatively TRBD2 (5 bases). Germline CDR1 reads LNHNV; CDR2 reads YYDKDF (reference sequence). V shed 0 bases and J shed 10 bases, with 10 bases lying between them. The CDR3 length is 13 residues. Here the CDR3 reads CATSRDHGGEQFF. As DNA, the CDR3 is TGTGCCACCAGCAGAGATCACGGCGGGGAGCAGTTCTTC.

This clonotype was found many times. This sequence joins TRBV5-1 and TRBJ1-6, with D hard to call. V was pared by 4 bases and J by 6 bases, with 11 bases between. Looked up from germline, CDR1 is SGHRS and CDR2 is YFSETQ. The CDR3 sequence is 14 residues long. For the CDR3, the DNA is TGCGCCAGCAGCCTGACAATGCCTAATTCACCCCTCCACTTT. This gives the protein CASSLTMPNSPLHF.

About this clonotype: A much more abundant neighbour one base away suggests this may be a read error. The chain is built from TRBV7-9 and TRBJ2-1; D unresolved. Germline V gives CDR1 SEHNR, CDR2 FQNEAQ (reference sequence). V lost 5 bases and J lost 2, with 16 bases in between. The CDR3 runs to 16 residues. The CDR3: CASSPRRFVAYNEQFF. For the CDR3, the DNA is TGTGCCAGCAGCCCTCGCCGTTTCGTCGCCTACAATGAGCAGTTCTTC.

This clonotype was picked up many times. The chain links TRBV9 to TRBJ2-5; 15 bases align to TRBD2. Trimming cost V 3 bases and J 4 bases; bases outside gene matches: 7. CDR1 and CDR2 (germline): SGDLS, YYNGEE. There are 17 residues in the CDR3. The CDR3 here is CASSATGLAGGGETQYF. CDR3 sequence (DNA): TGTGCCAGCAGCGCGACCGGACTAGCGGGGGGGGGAGAGACCCAGTACTTC.

This chain connects TRBV7-2 to TRBJ1-2; D may be TRBD1 (5 bases). V was cut by 1 base and J by 8 bases, with 17 bases left in between. The CDR3 has 15 amino acids. Germline CDR1 SGHTA, CDR2 FQGNSA. CDR3 nucleotides: TGTGCCAGCAGCTTAGGGTCGACAGCAATGAGGGGCTACACCTTC. Translated: CASSLGSTAMRGYTF. Complete variable domain (other parts from reference TRBV7-2 and TRBJ1-2): GAGVSQSPSNKVTEKGKDVELRCDPISGHTALYWYRQSLGQGLEFLIYFQGNSAPDKSGLPSDRFSAERTGGSVSTLTIQRTQQEDSAVYLCASSLGSTAMRGYTFGSGTRLTVV.

The chain employs TRBV7-6 and TRBJ1-3, with D possibly TRBD1 on 6 matching bases. V shed 5 bases and J shed 1 base, with 15 bases lying between them. Germline V lookup: CDR1 SGHVS, CDR2 FNYEAQ. This CDR3 is built from 16 residues. The DNA for the CDR3 is TGTGCCAGCAGCCTAAGGACAGCCGTTTCTGGAAACACCATATATTTT. Encoded protein: CASSLRTAVSGNTIYF.

This clonotype has ten or more counts. The gene calls are TRBV6-1 and TRBJ2-6, with TRBD1 matching 7 bases. Germline V gives CDR1 MNHNS, CDR2 SASEGT. The ends lost 6 bases at V and 2 bases at J; junction bases unmatched: 4. The CDR3 totals 15 residues. The CDR3 sequence: CASSHRGTGANVLTF. CDR3 bases: TGTGCCAGCAGCCACAGGGGAACTGGGGCCAACGTCCTGACTTTC.

V and J are TRBV29-1 and TRBJ2-2; the D call may be TRBD1 or TRBD2 (6 bases each). The CDR3 is made up of 13 amino acids. Germline CDR1 SQVTM, CDR2 ANQGSEA. CDR3 sequence: CSGGLVDTGELFF. The CDR3, as DNA: TGCAGTGGGGGGCTGGTAGATACCGGGGAGCTGTTTTTT.

A word on this clonotype: The junction does not match germline at one end; this may be a read error. The chain employs TRBV19 and TRBJ1-1; maybe TRBD1 (5 bases). This CDR3 has 14 residues. Germline V gene data show CDR1 as LNHDA and CDR2 as SQIVND (reference sequence). The CDR3 DNA follows: TGTGCCAGTAGTTACCGGGGAACGGACACTGAGGCTTTCTTT. This codes for CASSYRGTDTEAFF.

This clonotype has at least ten counts. The gene calls are TRBV12-3 or TRBV12-4 and TRBJ2-2, with 8 positions matching TRBD1. The CDR3 is 15 residues long. J lost 4 bases, V lost 6 bases, and 7 bases had no gene match. Here the CDR3 reads CASSPGTGFTGELFF. CDR3 in DNA: TGTGCCAGCAGCCCCGGGACAGGCTTCACCGGGGAGCTGTTTTTT.

This clonotype has at least ten counts. The V gene is TRBV5-1, the J gene TRBJ1-2, with D maybe TRBD1 (5 bases). The CDR3 spans 13 residues. The ends were cut back, 0 bases at V and 7 bases at J, with 10 bases in the middle. Germline CDR1 SGHRS, CDR2 YFSETQ. The CDR3 nucleotides are TGCGCCAGCAGCTTGGGGGCAGGGTCTGGCTACACCTTC. Its protein product is CASSLGAGSGYTF.

This clonotype was observed at least ten times. This chain's CDR3 is CASSPRASGANVLTF. CDR3 coding DNA: TGTGCCAGCAGCCCCAGGGCTTCTGGGGCCAACGTCCTGACTTTC. The V gene is TRBV7-2, the J gene TRBJ2-6; weak D call: TRBD1 (5 bases). With 5 bases removed from V and 1 base from J, the gap between germline ends came to 9 bases. Germline V gene data show CDR1 as SGHTA and CDR2 as FQGNSA. This CDR3 contains 15 residues.

Regarding this clonotype: This could be a read error, since a much larger clone is one nucleotide away. The conserved phenylalanine or tryptophan normally closing the CDR3 is absent here, so this likely arose from a read error. J is TRBJ2-1 and V is TRBV5-1; 11 bases line up with TRBD2. Germline-derived CDR1 and CDR2 are SGHRS and YFSETQ. There are 18 residues in the CDR3. V gave up 3 bases and J gave up 9 bases; unmatched junction bases: 17. CDR3 in amino acids: CASSSSYVASGGLGEQFL. The DNA of the CDR3 is TGCGCCAGCAGCTCATCCTACGTCGCTAGCGGGGGGTTGGGTGAGCAGTTCTTA.

This clonotype was seen many times. The chain uses TRBV7-6 and TRBJ1-6; TRBD1 agrees at 9 bases. This CDR3 comprises 19 residues. CDR1 is SGHVS, CDR2 FNYEAQ, per germline. The trim removed 1 base at V and 4 bases at J, leaving 11 bases unmatched. Here the CDR3 DNA reads TGTGCCAGCAGCTTAGAGGGTCCGGGACAGGGAATGTATAATTCACCCCTCCACTTT. Translating it yields CASSLEGPGQGMYNSPLHF.

This clonotype occurred many times. The chain uses TRBV6-1 and TRBJ2-5; the match to TRBD2 covers 11 bases. Germline V gene sequence: CDR1 MNHNS, CDR2 SASEGT. Trimming removed 5 bases from V and 5 bases from J; junction bases left unmatched: 1. The CDR3 is made up of 13 amino acids. The CDR3 nucleotides read TGTGCCAGCAGTCGGACTAGCGGGGAGACCCAGTACTTC. Translating it yields CASSRTSGETQYF.

This clonotype was seen a few times. CDR3 in amino acids: CASSQGYEGIGASAFF. Written as DNA, the CDR3 is TGTGCCAGCAGCCAAGGTTACGAGGGTATCGGAGCCTCCGCTTTCTTT. The V and J genes are TRBV3-1 and TRBJ1-1; D not resolved. V was cut by 1 base and J by 11 bases, with 23 bases left in between. Germline CDR1 is LGHDT and CDR2 is YNNKEL (reference sequence). This CDR3 spans 16 amino acids.

This clonotype showed up many times. J is TRBJ2-2 and V is TRBV4-2, with D perhaps TRBD1 or TRBD2 (5 bases each). Per germline, CDR1 LGHNA and CDR2 YNFKEQ. CDR3 size: 14 residues. Between the trimmed V and J ends, which lost 4 bases and 8 bases, there was a span of 14 bases. Here the CDR3 DNA reads TGTGCCAGCAGCCCCCGGGACCCCGCGGGGGAGCTGTTTTTT. Translated: CASSPRDPAGELFF.

This clonotype was seen many times. The chain recombines TRBV18 with TRBJ2-5; 7 nucleotides align to TRBD1. V trimming: 3 bases; J trimming: 7 bases; junction bases outside the gene matches: 5. CDR1 is KGHSH and CDR2 is LQKENI in the germline V gene. The CDR3 is 13 residues long. Here the CDR3 DNA reads TGTGCCAGCTCACCCGACAGGGATGTGACCCAGTACTTC. Encoded protein: CASSPDRDVTQYF.